These 31 T cell receptor beta chains came from one sample sequenced in a study of blood T cells in healthy people across ages. Sample-barcoded 5' priming and a J-beta primer mix drove a second PCR of about 7 to 12 cycles. TCRdb re-called the 5' RACE reads through MiXCR, storing one row per CDR3 protein. The repertoire holds about 1.6 million distinct CDR3 sequences, roughly 32% seen once, with 11% in the top ten. The specimen sequenced was blood. The source of these receptors is a woman aged 25 to 39 in good health.

This clonotype was counted between two and nine times. The chain combines TRBV6-2 or TRBV6-3 with TRBJ2-3; D could derive from TRBD1 or TRBD2 (5 bases each). The CDR3 loop spans 15 amino acids. Germline V CDR1 and CDR2: MNHEY, SVGEGT. V was cut by 2 bases and J by 2 bases, with 11 bases left in between. The DNA for the CDR3 is TGTGCCAGCAGTTACGGGACGGAAATCACAGATACGCAGTATTTT. Residues: CASSYGTEITDTQYF.

In the case of this clonotype: It may be a read error: a sequence one base away is much more abundant. The rearrangement uses TRBV7-6 and TRBJ1-2; D remains unclear. The germline gives CDR1 SGHVS, CDR2 FNYEAQ. This CDR3 spans 14 amino acids. The CDR3 coding sequence is TGTGCCAGCAGCTTAGTCCCAGAAAACTATGACTACACCTTC. Translating it yields CASSLVPENYDYTF. The full variable domain, rest sourced from reference TRBV7-6 and TRBJ1-2, is GAGVSQSPRYKVTKRGQDVALRCDPISGHVSLYWYRQALGQGPEFLTYFNYEAQQDKSGLPNDRFSAERPEGSISTLTIQRTEQRDSAMYRCASSLVPENYDYTFGSGTRLTVV.

The chain employs TRBV20-1 and TRBJ2-3; D is unresolved. The length of the CDR3 is 15 residues. Germline CDR1 and CDR2: DFQATT and SNEGSKA (reference sequence). Trimming took off 4 bases at V and 7 bases at J, with 21 bases between the two ends. CDR3 bases: TGCAGTGCTAATCCCTCTACGGGTACGAGGAATACGCAGTATTTT. It translates to CSANPSTGTRNTQYF.

This clonotype was detected ten times or more. The chain's CDR3 is CSVTDSGYTF. In DNA, the CDR3 is TGCAGCGTGACGGACTCTGGCTACACCTTC. V is TRBV29-1 and J is TRBJ1-2; the D is unclear. Germline assignment: CDR1 SQVTM and CDR2 ANQGSEA. The CDR3 loop spans 10 amino acids. The V gene lost 6 bases and the J gene lost 7 bases, with 9 bases spanning the gap.

In nucleotides, the CDR3 is TGCAGCGTGGGGGCTCGACGGATCGCAGATACGCAGTATTTT. Translating it yields CSVGARRIADTQYF. The chain has TRBV29-1 and TRBJ2-3, with D maybe TRBD1 (6 bases). Germline assignment: CDR1 SQVTM and CDR2 ANQGSEA. The CDR3 length is 14 residues. Trimming removed 6 bases at V and 4 bases at J, with 17 bases between.

The chain joins TRBV3-1 to TRBJ2-5; D possibly corresponds to TRBD2 (5 bases). Germline V gene sequence: CDR1 LGHDT, CDR2 YNNKEL (reference sequence). This CDR3 is 15 amino acids long. The V gene lost 2 bases and the J gene lost 5 bases, with 15 bases spanning the gap. CDR3 loop: CASSQSVGIGETQYF. The CDR3 DNA sequence: TGTGCCAGCAGCCAATCGGTCGGGATAGGGGAGACCCAGTACTTC.

V usage is TRBV20-1 and J usage is TRBJ2-3; D is undetermined. From germline, CDR1 is DFQATT and CDR2 SNEGSKA (reference sequence). The length of the CDR3 is 14 residues. Trimming pared 0 bases from V and 1 base from J, leaving 8 bases between. The CDR3 protein is CSAREESGTDTQYF. The CDR3 region has the DNA TGCAGTGCTAGAGAGGAGAGCGGCACAGATACGCAGTATTTT.

This chain links TRBV7-9 with TRBJ2-5, with D possibly TRBD1 on 5 matching bases. This CDR3 is built from 11 residues. V was trimmed by 8 bases and J by 5 bases, leaving 9 bases between them. Germline V lookup: CDR1 SEHNR, CDR2 FQNEAQ (reference sequence). DNA for the CDR3: TGTGCCAGCGAATCAGGGGAGACCCAGTACTTC. It translates to CASESGETQYF. The whole variable domain, filled in from reference TRBV7-9 and TRBJ2-5, reads DTGVSQNPRHKITKRGQNVTFRCDPISEHNRLYWYRQTLGQGPEFLTYFQNEAQLEKSRLLSDRFSAERPKGSFSTLEIQRTEQGDSAMYLCASESGETQYFGPGTRLLVL.

The V gene is TRBV7-9, the J gene TRBJ1-4; no clear D. The germline gives CDR1 SEHNR, CDR2 FQNEAQ (reference sequence). The CDR3 spans 14 residues. Trimming removed 1 base from V and 5 bases from J, with 8 bases in between. The CDR3 loop is CASSLDTGNEKLFF. CDR3 bases: TGTGCCAGCAGCTTAGACACGGGGAATGAAAAACTGTTTTTT. The full variable domain, completed using reference TRBV7-9 and TRBJ1-4, is DTGVSQNPRHKITKRGQNVTFRCDPISEHNRLYWYRQTLGQGPEFLTYFQNEAQLEKSRLLSDRFSAERPKGSFSTLEIQRTEQGDSAMYLCASSLDTGNEKLFFGSGTQLSVL.

The rearrangement links TRBV20-1 to TRBJ1-5; D is possibly TRBD1 (5 bases). Trimming stripped 2 bases from V and 4 bases from J, with 18 bases between. The CDR3 is 16 amino acids. In germline, CDR1 is DFQATT, CDR2 SNEGSKA (reference sequence). CDR3 residues: CSARLVGGYDNQPQHF. In nucleotides, the CDR3 is TGCAGTGCTAGATTAGTGGGGGGGTATGATAATCAGCCCCAGCATTTT.

This clonotype was seen more than once but under ten times. V and J are TRBV10-3 and TRBJ2-3; D is undetermined. In germline, CDR1 is ENHRY, CDR2 SYGVKD. The CDR3 sequence is 15 residues long. Trimming stripped 2 bases from V and 1 base from J, with 10 bases between. The CDR3 protein is CAISERLGGTDTQYF. Here the CDR3 DNA reads TGTGCCATCAGTGAGCGTCTCGGTGGCACAGATACGCAGTATTTT.

As for this clonotype: A much larger clone sits a single nucleotide away, making a read error possible. The chain joins TRBV27 to TRBJ2-7; 10 bases fit TRBD1. Germline V lookup: CDR1 MNHEY, CDR2 SMNVEV (reference sequence). The CDR3 runs 15 residues. The CDR3 nucleotides read TGTACCAGCAGTTTTCAAGGGACAGGGGACTACGAGCAGTACTTC. Translated: CTSSFQGTGDYEQYF.

V is TRBV5-1 and J is TRBJ2-2; D is uncertain. CDR3 length equals 12 residues. The germline V and J ends were trimmed by 1 base and 7 bases, with 5 bases remaining between them. Germline CDR1 is SGHRS and CDR2 is YFSETQ. DNA of the CDR3: TGCGCCAGCAGCTTGCGAGACGGGGAGCTGTTTTTT. Its protein is CASSLRDGELFF.

For this clonotype: At one end the junction does not follow the germline gene, possibly because of a read error. V gene TRBV28 combines with J gene TRBJ1-2, with D hard to call. The CDR3 has 12 amino acids. CDR1 is MDHEN, CDR2 SYDVKM, per germline. In nucleotides, the CDR3 is TGTGCCGGCAGTTTGGTAAACTATGGCTACACCTTC. The encoded protein is CAGSLVNYGYTF.

The V call is TRBV5-1, the J call TRBJ1-6; D perhaps matches TRBD1 (5 bases). CDR1 is SGHRS, CDR2 YFSETQ, per germline. There are 15 residues in the CDR3. V was pared by 0 bases and J by 9 bases, with 13 bases between. The CDR3 DNA follows: TGCGCCAGCAGCTTGGGGGGGACTACGAGTTCACCCCTCCACTTT. Residues: CASSLGGTTSSPLHF. The entire variable domain, with the rest obtained from reference TRBV5-1 and TRBJ1-6, is as follows: KAGVTQTPRYLIKTRGQQVTLSCSPISGHRSVSWYQQTPGQGLQFLFEYFSETQRNKGNFPGRFSGRQFSNSRSEMNVSTLELGDSALYLCASSLGGTTSSPLHFGNGTRLTVT.

The rearrangement joins TRBV7-2 to TRBJ1-4; D perhaps matches TRBD1 (5 bases). The CDR3 covers 15 residues. Trimming pared 3 bases from V and 4 bases from J, leaving 12 bases between. Germline loops: CDR1 SGHTA, CDR2 FQGNSA. The CDR3 spells CASSFGDSINEKLFF. The CDR3 DNA follows: TGTGCCAGCAGCTTCGGAGACAGTATTAATGAAAAACTGTTTTTT.

The chain joins TRBV7-2 to TRBJ2-7; the D gene is possibly TRBD2 (6 bases). V dropped 5 bases and J dropped 2 bases, with 13 bases sitting between them. Per the germline V gene, CDR1 is SGHTA and CDR2 is FQGNSA. This CDR3 spans 14 amino acids. For the CDR3, the DNA is TGTGCCAGCAGCCTTGGACTATCGGCCTACGAGCAGTACTTC. This sequence encodes CASSLGLSAYEQYF. The full variable domain, with the rest looked up from reference TRBV7-2 and TRBJ2-7, is GAGVSQSPSNKVTEKGKDVELRCDPISGHTALYWYRQSLGQGLEFLIYFQGNSAPDKSGLPSDRFSAERTGGSVSTLTIQRTQQEDSAVYLCASSLGLSAYEQYFGPGTRLTVT.

This chain links TRBV29-1 with TRBJ2-2, with D possibly being TRBD2 (6 bases). Trimming removed 4 bases from V and 7 bases from J, with 16 bases in between. This CDR3 spans 14 amino acids. The germline V gene encodes CDR1 SQVTM and CDR2 ANQGSEA. CDR3 region: CSVVVGGYVGELFF. The DNA for the CDR3 is TGCAGCGTTGTGGTGGGGGGTTATGTCGGGGAGCTGTTTTTT.

The chain links TRBV21-1 to TRBJ1-2. TRBV21-1 is shown as a pseudogene. The CDR3 length is 12 residues. The CDR3 sequence is CASSREGNGYTF. DNA for the CDR3: TGTGCCAGCAGCAGGGAGGGGAACGGCTACACCTTC.

Ten or more counts support this clonotype. This sequence joins TRBV28 and TRBJ2-3; a weak D match, TRBD1 (5 bases). Trimming took 1 base from V and 6 from J, leaving 11 bases between them. There are 14 residues in the CDR3. CDR1 is MDHEN and CDR2 is SYDVKM in the germline V gene. CDR3 loop: CASSLSGILDTQYF. The CDR3 DNA is TGTGCCAGCAGTTTATCAGGGATACTGGATACGCAGTATTTT. Supplemented by reference TRBV28 and TRBJ2-3, the full variable domain reads DVKVTQSSRYLVKRTGEKVFLECVQDMDHENMFWYRQDPGLGLRLIYFSYDVKMKEKGDIPEGYSVSREKKERFSLILESASTNQTSMYLCASSLSGILDTQYFGPGTRLTVL.

The genes are TRBV12-3 or TRBV12-4 and TRBJ2-4; possible D gene TRBD2, 5 bases. The assigned J gene may be wrong: the sequence end matches TRBJ2-7 better. There are 16 residues in the CDR3. CDR3 sequence reads: CASSFAGDRMSYEQYF. The CDR3 DNA sequence: TGTGCCAGCAGTTTTGCCGGGGATCGGATGTCATACGAGCAGTACTTC.

This clonotype has only one observation. The J gene is TRBJ2-1, the V gene TRBV5-1; D remains ambiguous. The V gene lost 5 bases and the J gene lost 7 bases, with 7 bases spanning the gap. Germline V gene lookup returns CDR1 SGHRS and CDR2 YFSETQ. There are 11 residues in the CDR3. CDR3 DNA: TGCGCCAGCAGGCTGGAAAATGAGCAGTTCTTC. Its translation: CASRLENEQFF.

The chain is built from TRBV7-8 and TRBJ2-7; the D gene could be TRBD1 or TRBD2 (5 bases each). Looked up from germline, CDR1 is SGHVS and CDR2 is FQNEAQ. V was cut by 1 base and J by 3 bases, with 13 bases left in between. The CDR3 spans 15 residues. The DNA for the CDR3 is TGTGCCAGCAGCTTAGGGGACGTTGGGTTCTACGAGCAGTACTTC. This gives the protein CASSLGDVGFYEQYF.

The genes are TRBV6-2 or TRBV6-3 and TRBJ2-1, with D perhaps matching TRBD1 (6 bases). CDR3 length equals 13 residues. The germline V gene has CDR1 MNHEY and CDR2 SVGEGT. V dropped 1 base and J dropped 10 bases, with 11 bases sitting between them. CDR3 nucleotides: TGTGCCAGCAGTTACTTGGGACAAGGAGAGCAGTTCTTC. Translation: CASSYLGQGEQFF.

The V call is TRBV3-1, the J call TRBJ1-2; 9 nucleotides match TRBD1. The V segment lost 4 bases and the J segment 7 bases; nucleotides outside the gene matches: 10. From germline, CDR1 is LGHDT and CDR2 YNNKEL (reference sequence). This CDR3 contains 15 residues. CDR3 region: CASSRSRTGAGGYTF. CDR3 nucleotide sequence: TGTGCCAGCAGCCGGTCCCGGACAGGGGCCGGTGGCTACACCTTC.

This clonotype was observed a handful of times. The chain is built from TRBV10-1 and TRBJ1-1; a weak D match, TRBD1 (5 bases). This CDR3 is built from 12 residues. Germline V lookup: CDR1 WNHNN, CDR2 SYGVQD (reference sequence). V lost 8 bases and J 1 base, leaving 8 bases between the germline ends. This CDR3 is CASPGQNTEAFF. CDR3 in DNA: TGCGCCAGCCCCGGACAGAACACTGAAGCTTTCTTT.

J is TRBJ1-5 and V is TRBV7-6; TRBD1 is a possible D gene (5 bases). Trimming took 5 bases from V and 5 from J, leaving 13 bases between them. The CDR3 has 14 amino acids. Germline V lookup: CDR1 SGHVS, CDR2 FNYEAQ. The CDR3 nucleotides read TGTGCCAGCAGCGCGGGACGGGGAGATCAGCCCCAGCATTTT. Translation gives CASSAGRGDQPQHF.

This clonotype was seen more than once but under ten times. The rearrangement uses TRBV12-3 or TRBV12-4 and TRBJ1-1; possible D gene TRBD1, 5 bases. Trimming removed 6 bases from V and 5 bases from J, with 13 bases in between. This CDR3 has 13 amino acids. CDR3 residues: CASSAYGGTEAFF. The CDR3 bases are TGTGCCAGCAGCGCGTATGGGGGAACTGAAGCTTTCTTT.

This clonotype was recorded at least ten times. This chain joins TRBV4-1 and TRBJ2-7; D gene unclear. This CDR3 contains 14 residues. CDR1 and CDR2 from the germline V gene are MGHRA and YSYEKL. Trimming took off 0 bases at V and 6 bases at J, with 12 bases between the two ends. The CDR3, as DNA: TGCGCCAGCAGCCAAGATCCTGTAGGGTCCGAGCAGTACTTC. It is translated as CASSQDPVGSEQYF.

The V call is TRBV27, the J call TRBJ2-7; 9 positions match TRBD1. Germline CDR1 reads MNHEY; CDR2 reads SMNVEV (reference sequence). Trimming at V came to 1 base and at J to 8 bases, leaving 9 bases not matched to a gene. CDR3 length: 15 amino acids. Here the CDR3 reads CASSLFGQGQGKQYF. CDR3 nucleotides: TGTGCCAGCAGTTTATTCGGACAGGGGCAAGGAAAGCAGTACTTC.

The chain uses TRBV24-1 and TRBJ2-3; D could derive from TRBD1 or TRBD2 (5 bases each). Trimming cost V 5 bases and J 9 bases, with 8 bases left between them. This CDR3 is built from 11 residues. Per the germline V gene, CDR1 is KGHDR and CDR2 is SFDVKD. The CDR3 loop is CATSGGPTQYF. The CDR3 DNA reads as TGTGCCACCAGTGGGGGACCCACGCAGTATTTT.